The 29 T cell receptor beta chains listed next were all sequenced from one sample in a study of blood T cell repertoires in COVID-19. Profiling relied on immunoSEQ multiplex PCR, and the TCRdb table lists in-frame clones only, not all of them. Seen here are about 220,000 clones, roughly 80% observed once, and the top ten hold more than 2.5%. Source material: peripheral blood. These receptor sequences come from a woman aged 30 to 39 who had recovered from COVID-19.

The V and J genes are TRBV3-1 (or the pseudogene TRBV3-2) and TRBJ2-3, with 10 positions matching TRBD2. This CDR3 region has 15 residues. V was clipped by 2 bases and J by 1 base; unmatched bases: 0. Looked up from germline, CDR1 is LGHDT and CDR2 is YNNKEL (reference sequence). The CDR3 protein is CASSQLAGGTDTQYF. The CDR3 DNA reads TGTGCCAGCAGCCAACTAGCGGGGGGCACAGATACGCAGTATTTT.

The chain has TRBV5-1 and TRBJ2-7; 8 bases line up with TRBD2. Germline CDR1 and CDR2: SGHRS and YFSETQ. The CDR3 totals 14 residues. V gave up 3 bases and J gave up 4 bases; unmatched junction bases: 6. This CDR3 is CASSYSGSMYEQYF. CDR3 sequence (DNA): TGCGCCAGCAGCTACAGCGGGAGCATGTACGAGCAGTACTTC.

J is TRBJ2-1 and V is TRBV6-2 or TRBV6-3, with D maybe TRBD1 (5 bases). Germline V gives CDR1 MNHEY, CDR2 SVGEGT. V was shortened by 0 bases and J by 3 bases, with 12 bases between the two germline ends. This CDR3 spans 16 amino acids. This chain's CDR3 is CASSYSTLDNYNEQFF. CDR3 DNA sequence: TGTGCCAGCAGTTACTCGACACTGGACAACTACAATGAGCAGTTCTTC.

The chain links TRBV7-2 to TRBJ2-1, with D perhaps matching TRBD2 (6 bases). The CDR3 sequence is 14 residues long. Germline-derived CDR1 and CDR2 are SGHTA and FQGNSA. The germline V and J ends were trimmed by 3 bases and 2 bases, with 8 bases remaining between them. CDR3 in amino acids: CASSFGSTYNEQFF. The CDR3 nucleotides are TGTGCCAGCAGCTTCGGGAGTACCTACAATGAGCAGTTCTTC.

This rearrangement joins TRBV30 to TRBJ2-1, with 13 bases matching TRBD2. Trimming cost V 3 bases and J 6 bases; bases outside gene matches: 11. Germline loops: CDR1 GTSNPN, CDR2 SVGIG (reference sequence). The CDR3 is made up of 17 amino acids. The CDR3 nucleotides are TGTGCCTGGAGGGGGACTAGCGGGACGTTAAACGGCAATGAGCAGTTCTTC. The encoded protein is CAWRGTSGTLNGNEQFF.

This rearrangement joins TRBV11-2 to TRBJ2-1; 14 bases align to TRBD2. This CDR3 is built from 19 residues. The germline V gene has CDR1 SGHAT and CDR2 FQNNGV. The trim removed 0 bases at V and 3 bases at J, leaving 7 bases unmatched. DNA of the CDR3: TGTGCCAGCAGCTTAGACGGACTAGCGGGAGGCCACGGCTACAATGAGCAGTTCTTC. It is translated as CASSLDGLAGGHGYNEQFF.

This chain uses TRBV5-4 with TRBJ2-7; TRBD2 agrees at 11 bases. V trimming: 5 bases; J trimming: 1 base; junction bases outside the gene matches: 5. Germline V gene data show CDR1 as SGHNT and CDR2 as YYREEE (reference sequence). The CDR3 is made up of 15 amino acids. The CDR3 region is CASRTLAGESYEQYF. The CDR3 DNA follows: TGTGCCAGCAGGACACTAGCGGGAGAATCCTACGAGCAGTACTTC.

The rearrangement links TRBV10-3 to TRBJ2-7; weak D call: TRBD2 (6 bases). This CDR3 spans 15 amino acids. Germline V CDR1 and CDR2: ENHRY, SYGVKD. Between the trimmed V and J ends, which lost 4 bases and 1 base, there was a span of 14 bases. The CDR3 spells CAISGSRDSSYEQYF. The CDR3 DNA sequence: TGTGCCATCAGTGGGTCACGGGACTCTTCCTACGAGCAGTACTTC.

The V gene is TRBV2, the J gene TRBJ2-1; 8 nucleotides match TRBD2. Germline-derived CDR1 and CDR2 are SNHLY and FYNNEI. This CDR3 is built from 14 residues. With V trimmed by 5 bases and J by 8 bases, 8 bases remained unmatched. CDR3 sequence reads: CASSLTSVWHEQFF. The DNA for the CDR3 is TGTGCCAGCAGTTTGACTAGCGTATGGCATGAGCAGTTCTTC.

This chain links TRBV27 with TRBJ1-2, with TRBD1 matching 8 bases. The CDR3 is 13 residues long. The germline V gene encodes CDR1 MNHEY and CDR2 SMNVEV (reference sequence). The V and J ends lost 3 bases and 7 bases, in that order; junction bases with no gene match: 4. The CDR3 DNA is TGTGCCAGCAGTTTCGGACAGGGTGGTGGCTACACCTTC. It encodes CASSFGQGGGYTF.

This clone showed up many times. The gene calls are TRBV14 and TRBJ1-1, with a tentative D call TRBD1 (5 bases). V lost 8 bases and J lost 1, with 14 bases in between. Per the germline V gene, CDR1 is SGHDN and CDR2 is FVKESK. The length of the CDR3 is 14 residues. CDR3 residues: CASSVWGGNTEAFF. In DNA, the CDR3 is TGTGCCAGCTCTGTATGGGGCGGGAACACTGAAGCTTTCTTT.

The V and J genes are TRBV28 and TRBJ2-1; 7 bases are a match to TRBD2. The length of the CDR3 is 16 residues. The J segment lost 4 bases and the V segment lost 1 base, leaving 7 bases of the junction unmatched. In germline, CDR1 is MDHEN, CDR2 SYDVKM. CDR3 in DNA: TGTGCCAGCAGTTTATTTGGGGGAGGGCTGTACAATGAGCAGTTCTTC. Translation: CASSLFGGGLYNEQFF.

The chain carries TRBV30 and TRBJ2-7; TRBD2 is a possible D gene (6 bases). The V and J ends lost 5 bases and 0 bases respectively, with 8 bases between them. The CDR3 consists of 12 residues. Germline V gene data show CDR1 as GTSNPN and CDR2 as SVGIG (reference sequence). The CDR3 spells CAWGDFSYEQYF. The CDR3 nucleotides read TGTGCCTGGGGGGACTTCTCCTACGAGCAGTACTTC.

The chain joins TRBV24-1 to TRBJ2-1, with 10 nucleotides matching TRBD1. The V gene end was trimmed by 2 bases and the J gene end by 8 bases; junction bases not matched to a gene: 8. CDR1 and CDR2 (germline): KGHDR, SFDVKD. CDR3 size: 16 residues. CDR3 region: CATSDYDRGLVDEQFF. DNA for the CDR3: TGTGCCACCAGTGATTATGACAGGGGGCTCGTTGATGAGCAGTTCTTC.

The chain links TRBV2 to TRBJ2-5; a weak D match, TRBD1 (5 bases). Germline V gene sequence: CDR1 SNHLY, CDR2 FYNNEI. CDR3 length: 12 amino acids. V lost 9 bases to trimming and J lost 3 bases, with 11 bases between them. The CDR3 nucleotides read TGTGCCAGAGAGACAGTAAAAGAGACCCAGTACTTC. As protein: CARETVKETQYF.

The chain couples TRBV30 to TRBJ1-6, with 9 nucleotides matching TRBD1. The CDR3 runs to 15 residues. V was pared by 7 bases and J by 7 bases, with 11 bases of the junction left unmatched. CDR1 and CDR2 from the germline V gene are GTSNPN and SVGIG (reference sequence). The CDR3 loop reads CASTGQGFSNSPLHF. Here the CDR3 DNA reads TGTGCCTCAACGGGACAGGGATTTTCAAATTCACCCCTCCACTTT.

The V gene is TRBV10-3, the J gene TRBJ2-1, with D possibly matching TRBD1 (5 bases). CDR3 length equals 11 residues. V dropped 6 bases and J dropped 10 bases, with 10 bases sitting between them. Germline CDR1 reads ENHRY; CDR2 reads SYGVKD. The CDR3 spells CAISVGEEQFF. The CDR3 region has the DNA TGTGCCATCAGCGTAGGGGAAGAGCAGTTCTTC.

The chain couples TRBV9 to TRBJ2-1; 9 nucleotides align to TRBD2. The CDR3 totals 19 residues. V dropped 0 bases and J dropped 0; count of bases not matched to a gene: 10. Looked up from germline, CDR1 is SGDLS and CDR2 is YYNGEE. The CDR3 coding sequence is TGTGCCAGCAGCGTAGCGGCTAGCGGGATGGGTAGCTCCTACAATGAGCAGTTCTTC. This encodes CASSVAASGMGSSYNEQFF. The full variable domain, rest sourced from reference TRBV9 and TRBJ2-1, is DSGVTQTPKHLITATGQRVTLRCSPRSGDLSVYWYQQSLDQGLQFLIQYYNGEERAKGNILERFSAQQFPDLHSELNLSSLELGDSALYFCASSVAASGMGSSYNEQFFGPGTRLTVL.

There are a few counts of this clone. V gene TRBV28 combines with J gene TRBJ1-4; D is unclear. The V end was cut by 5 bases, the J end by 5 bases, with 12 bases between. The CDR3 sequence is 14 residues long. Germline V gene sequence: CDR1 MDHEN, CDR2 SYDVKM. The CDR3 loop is CASSPVPPNEKLFF. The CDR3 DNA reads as TGTGCCAGCAGTCCGGTTCCTCCAAATGAAAAACTGTTTTTT.

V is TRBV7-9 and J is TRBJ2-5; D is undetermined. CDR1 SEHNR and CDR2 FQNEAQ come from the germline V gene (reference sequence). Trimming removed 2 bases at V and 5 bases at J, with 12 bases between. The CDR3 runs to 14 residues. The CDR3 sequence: CASSLKTAYETQYF. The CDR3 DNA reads TGTGCCAGCAGCTTAAAAACAGCCTACGAGACCCAGTACTTC.

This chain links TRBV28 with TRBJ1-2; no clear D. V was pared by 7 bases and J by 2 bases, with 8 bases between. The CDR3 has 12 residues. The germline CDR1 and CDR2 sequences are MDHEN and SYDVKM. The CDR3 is CASNSGNYGYTF. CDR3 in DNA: TGTGCCAGCAACTCGGGGAACTATGGCTACACCTTC.

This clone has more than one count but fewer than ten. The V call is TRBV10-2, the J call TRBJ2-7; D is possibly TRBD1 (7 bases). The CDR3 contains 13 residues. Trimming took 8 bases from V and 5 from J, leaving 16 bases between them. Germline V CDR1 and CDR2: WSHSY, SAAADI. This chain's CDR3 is CASSRGEHHEQYF. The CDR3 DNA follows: TGCGCCAGCTCCAGGGGGGAGCACCACGAGCAGTACTTC.

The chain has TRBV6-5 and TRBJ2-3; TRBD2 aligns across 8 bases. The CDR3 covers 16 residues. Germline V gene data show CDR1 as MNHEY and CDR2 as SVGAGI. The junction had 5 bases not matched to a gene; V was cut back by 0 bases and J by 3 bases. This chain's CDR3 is CASSYSAGGGTDTQYF. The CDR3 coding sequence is TGTGCCAGCAGTTACTCGGCGGGAGGTGGTACAGATACGCAGTATTTT.

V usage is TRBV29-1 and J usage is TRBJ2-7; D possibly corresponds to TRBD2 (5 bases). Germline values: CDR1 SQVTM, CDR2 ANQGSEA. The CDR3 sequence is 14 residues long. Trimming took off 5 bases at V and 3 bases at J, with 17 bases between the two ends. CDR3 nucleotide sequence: TGCAGCGTTTTATCCAGGACTGCAGGCTACGAGCAGTACTTC. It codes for CSVLSRTAGYEQYF.

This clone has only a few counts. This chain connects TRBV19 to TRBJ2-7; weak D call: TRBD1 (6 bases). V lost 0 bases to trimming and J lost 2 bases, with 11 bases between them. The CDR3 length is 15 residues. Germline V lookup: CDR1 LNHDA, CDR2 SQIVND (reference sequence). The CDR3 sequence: CASSIDRGQTYEQYF. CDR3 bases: TGTGCCAGTAGTATAGACAGGGGCCAAACCTACGAGCAGTACTTC.

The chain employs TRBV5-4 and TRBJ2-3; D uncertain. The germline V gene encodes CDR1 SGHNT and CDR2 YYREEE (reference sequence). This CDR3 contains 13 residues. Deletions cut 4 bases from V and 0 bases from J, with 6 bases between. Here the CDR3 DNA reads TGTGCCAGCAGCCAGAAAAGCACAGATACGCAGTATTTT. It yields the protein CASSQKSTDTQYF.

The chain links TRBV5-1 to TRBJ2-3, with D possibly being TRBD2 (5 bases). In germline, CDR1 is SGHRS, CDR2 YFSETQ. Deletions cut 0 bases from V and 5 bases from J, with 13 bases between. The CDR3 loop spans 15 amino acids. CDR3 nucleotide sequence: TGCGCCAGCAGCTTGGAAGGCTCGGCGGGAGATACGCAGTATTTT. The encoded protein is CASSLEGSAGDTQYF.

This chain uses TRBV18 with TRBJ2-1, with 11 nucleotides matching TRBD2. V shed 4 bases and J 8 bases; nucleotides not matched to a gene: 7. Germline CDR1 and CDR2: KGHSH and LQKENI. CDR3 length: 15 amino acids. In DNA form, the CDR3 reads TGTGCCAGCTCACTAGTAGCGGGAGGGGAAGATGAGCAGTTCTTC. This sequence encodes CASSLVAGGEDEQFF.

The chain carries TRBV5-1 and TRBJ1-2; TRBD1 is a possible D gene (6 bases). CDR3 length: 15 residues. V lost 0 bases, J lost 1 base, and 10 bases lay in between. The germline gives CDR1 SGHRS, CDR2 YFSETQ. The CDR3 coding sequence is TGCGCCAGCAGCTTGGGGACAGACCATAACTATGGCTACACCTTC. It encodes CASSLGTDHNYGYTF.